The clone carrying this T cell receptor beta chain showed up many times. Its target is unknown. Inclusion characteristics of ophthalmopathy patients comprised a Clinical Activity Score of at least 3, a NOSPECS grade of at least 4, and duration under 3 months. Template material for amplifying TCR beta CDR3 regions consisted of RNA transcripts. A first-round RT-PCR of the TCR CDR3 used the HTBI primer set. MiXCR was run by TCRdb on the multiplex PCR reads, yielding one entry per CDR3 protein. This table holds roughly 650,000 distinct CDR3 sequences, more than 15% found once. These data are taken from a study of T cells in Graves' hyperthyroidism and ophthalmopathy. Study-wide findings and caveats: Most thyroid-expanded clonotypes above 0.001 were also found in blood. Ophthalmopathy, as predicted by the model, came a median approximately 6.5 months after the prediction. Ophthalmopathy was distinguished from stable hyperthyroidism by 13 V-J signatures.

This CDR3 comprises 15 residues. Germline V CDR1 and CDR2: LGHNT, FRNRAP. J was trimmed by 8 bases and V by 1 base; bases with no gene match: 6. The chain recombines TRBV12-5 with TRBJ2-1; 9 nucleotides agree with TRBD2. The sequenced material came from blood. The sequence came from a woman in her thirties or forties with Graves' ophthalmopathy. The CDR3 spells CASGLAMSGGHEQFF. The CDR3 nucleotides are TGTGCTAGTGGTTTGGCCATGAGCGGGGGGCATGAGCAGTTCTTC.